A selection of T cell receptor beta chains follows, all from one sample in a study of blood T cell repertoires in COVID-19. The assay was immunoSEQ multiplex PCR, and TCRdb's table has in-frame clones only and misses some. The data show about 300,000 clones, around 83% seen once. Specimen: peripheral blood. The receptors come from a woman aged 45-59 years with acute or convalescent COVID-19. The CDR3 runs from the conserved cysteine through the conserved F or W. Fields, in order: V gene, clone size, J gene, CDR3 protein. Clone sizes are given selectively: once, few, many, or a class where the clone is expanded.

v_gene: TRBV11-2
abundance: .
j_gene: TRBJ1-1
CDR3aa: CASSGTENTEAFF

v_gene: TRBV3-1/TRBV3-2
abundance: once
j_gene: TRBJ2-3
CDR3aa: CASSQHSGYGTDTQYF

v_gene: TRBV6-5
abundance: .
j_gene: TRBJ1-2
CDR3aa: CASSPGGAASYGYTF

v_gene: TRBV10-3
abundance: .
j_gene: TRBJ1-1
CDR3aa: CAISETGGENTEAFF

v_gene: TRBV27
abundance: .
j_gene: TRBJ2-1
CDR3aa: CASSLTGGYNEQFF

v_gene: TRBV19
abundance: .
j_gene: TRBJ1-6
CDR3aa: CASRPRIASGSPLHF

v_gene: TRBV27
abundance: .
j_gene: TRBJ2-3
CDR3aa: CASSVIAGATDTQYF

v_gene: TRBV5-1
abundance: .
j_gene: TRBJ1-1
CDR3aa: CASSRGGGTEAFF

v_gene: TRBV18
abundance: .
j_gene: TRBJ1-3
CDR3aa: CASSPSQGSSGNTIYF

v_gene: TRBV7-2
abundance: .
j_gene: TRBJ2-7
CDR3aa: CASSKDSLYEQYF

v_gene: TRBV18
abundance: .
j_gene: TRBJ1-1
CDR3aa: CASSPDQGEWNTEAFF

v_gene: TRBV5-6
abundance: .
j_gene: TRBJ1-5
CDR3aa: CASSPTGNQPQHF

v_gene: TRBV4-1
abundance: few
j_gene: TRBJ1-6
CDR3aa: CASGGQGQGNSPLHF

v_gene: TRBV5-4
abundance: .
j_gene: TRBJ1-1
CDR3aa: CASSLGRGQGTEAFF

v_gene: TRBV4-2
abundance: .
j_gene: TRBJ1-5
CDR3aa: CASSQDTEYSNQPQHF

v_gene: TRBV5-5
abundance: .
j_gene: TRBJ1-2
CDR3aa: CASSLGGLGYTF

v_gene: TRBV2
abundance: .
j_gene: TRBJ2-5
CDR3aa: CASSESGGRETQYF

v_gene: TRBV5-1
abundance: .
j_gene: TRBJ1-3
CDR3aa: CASSLYGNSGNTIYF

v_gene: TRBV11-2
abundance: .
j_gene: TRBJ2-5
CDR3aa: CASSRTGAKMDQETQYF

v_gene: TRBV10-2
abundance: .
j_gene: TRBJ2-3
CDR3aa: CASSPSTDTQYF

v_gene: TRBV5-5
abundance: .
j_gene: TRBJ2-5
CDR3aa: CASSPPPTGGLETQYF

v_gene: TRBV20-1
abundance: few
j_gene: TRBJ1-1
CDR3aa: CSFVDLTEAFF

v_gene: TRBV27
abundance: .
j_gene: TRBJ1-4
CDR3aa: CASSRKAIQGPNEKLFF

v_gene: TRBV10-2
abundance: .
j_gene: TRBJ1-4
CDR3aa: CASSDPGVGDEKLFF

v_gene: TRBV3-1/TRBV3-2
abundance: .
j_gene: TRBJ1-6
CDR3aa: CASNPRNNSPLHF

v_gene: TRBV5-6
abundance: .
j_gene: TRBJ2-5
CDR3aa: CASSLTGTGQETQYF

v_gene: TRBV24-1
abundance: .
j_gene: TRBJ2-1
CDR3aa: CATSESSGDNEQFF

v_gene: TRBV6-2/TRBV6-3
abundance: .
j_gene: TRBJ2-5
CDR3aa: CASSYVGTGGETQYF

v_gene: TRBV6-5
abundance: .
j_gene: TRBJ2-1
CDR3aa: CASSPVAGSYNEQFF

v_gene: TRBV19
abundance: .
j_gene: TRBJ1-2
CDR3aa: CASSIGAGLDYGYTF

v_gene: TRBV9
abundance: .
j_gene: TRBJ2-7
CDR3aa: CASSTRPQGWEQYF

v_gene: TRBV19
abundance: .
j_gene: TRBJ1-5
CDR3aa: CASSTGQGFLSNQPQHF

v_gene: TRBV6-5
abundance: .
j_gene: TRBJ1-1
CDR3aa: CASSYIGGDTEAFF

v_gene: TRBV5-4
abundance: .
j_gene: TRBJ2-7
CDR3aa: CASSPAGTSSYEQYF

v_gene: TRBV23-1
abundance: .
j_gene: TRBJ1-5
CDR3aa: CASRGLRQPQHF

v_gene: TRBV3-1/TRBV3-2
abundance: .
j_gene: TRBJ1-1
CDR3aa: CASSQGDTNAEAFF

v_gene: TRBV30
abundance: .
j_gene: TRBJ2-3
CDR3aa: CAARPGQGSTDTQYF

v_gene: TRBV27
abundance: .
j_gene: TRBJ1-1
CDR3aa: CASSSGQLYTEAFF

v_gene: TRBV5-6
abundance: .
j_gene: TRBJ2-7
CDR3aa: CASSLAPLVDSGKYEQYF

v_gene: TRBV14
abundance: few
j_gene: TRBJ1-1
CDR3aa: CASSQVQKGEAFF